This TCR beta chain was found in a study of CD8 T cells in Susac syndrome (dated by TCRdb to the late 2010s). At the level of the whole study: The study used repertoire sequencing to test whether antigen drove CD8+ T cell activation and differentiation in Susac syndrome. The clonality of the CD8+ T cell repertoire was compared across approximately eleven healthy donors, around 14 Susac syndrome patients and around 16 multiple sclerosis patients.

RNA was extracted with the RNeasy kit and 0.5 to 1 ug was reverse transcribed using random hexamers. The immunoSEQ multiplex PCR assay, covering 54 Vbeta and 13 Jbeta segments, was used to amplify TCR beta CDR3 regions. To correct PCR amplification bias, a synthetic template baseline was used for both primer optimization and computational correction. The original pipeline was this. Reads were annotated to V, D and J genes according to IMGT and were analyzed with immunoSEQ Analyzer, with only productive sequences retained. Clonality was calculated as one minus the Shannon entropy normalized by log2 of the number of productive unique sequences. For each patient and control, public and private clones were evaluated within the 100 most prevalent clones. Clones were defined as Susac-specific if absent from the healthy and MS cohorts, from roughly 1,100 published viral clones and from other ImmuneACCESS disease sequences. TCRdb reprocessed the public reads (quality trimming at Q25 with fastp, clone calling with MiXCR) and kept in-frame beta chains. Rows are unified per CDR3 protein, each entry keeping the most common DNA and genes. The V and J calls were not made by the authors but by TCRdb's processing. The sample yields approximately 22,000 distinct CDR3 sequences; 90% to 95% were counted once. Roughly 0.28% of the sample goes to the ten largest clones.

With respect to this clonotype: Its antigen is not yet known. No base-level quality is on record; no much larger clone is a single base apart.

High-throughput TCR beta sequencing profiled peripheral blood CD8+ and CD4+ T cells from healthy donors, Susac syndrome patients and multiple sclerosis patients. Healthy donors were age- and sex-matched controls. Bulk CD8+ and CD4+ T cells were purified by magnetic negative isolation, whereas CD8+ TEMRA cells were enriched by FACS. Blood was collected in EDTA tubes and processed within 24 hours, with PBMCs isolated through density gradient centrifugation. PBMCs destined for TCR sequencing were cryopreserved in liquid nitrogen and later thawed in a 37 °C water bath. The sorted or isolated CD4+, CD8+ and CD8+ TEMRA cells had a purity of 90% or higher. The paper as a whole reports these results and caveats: The TCR sequencing and HLA analysis was acknowledged to have included a relatively small number of individuals.

The CDR3 measures 13 amino acids from cysteine to phenylalanine. Of the read, only the CDR3 DNA is kept; its 39 bases are in frame from base 1. The junction shows trimming of 1 base on V and 5 bases on J, plus 6 bases between the germline ends. The germline V gene sets CDR1 to LGHNT and CDR2 to FRNRAP. This TCR was recovered from a human donor in good health. Sequenced input: CD8+ T cells from PBMCs. Here the chain combines TRBV12-5 and TRBJ1-5; the D gene cannot be resolved reliably. CDR3 protein: CASGLGTHQPQHF. The nucleotide sequence reads TGTGCTAGTGGTTTGGGGACCCATCAGCCCCAGCATTTT.